This T cell receptor beta chain was captured by sequencing in a study of shared clonotypes between healthy human individuals. In this sample, this clone turned up once. Profiling relied on immunoSEQ multiplex PCR, and the TCRdb table lists in-frame clones only, not all of them. The sample has under 1,100,000 clones; around 75% are singletons. This CDR3 is 14 amino acids long. CDR1 is SGHRS and CDR2 is YFSETQ in the germline V gene. Trimming removed 6 bases from V and 10 bases from J; junction bases left unmatched: 11. Sequencing used memory CD4+ T cells sorted from blood. Regarding subset: CD45RA-negative fraction. This chain joins TRBV5-1 and TRBJ2-1; 9 bases are a match to TRBD2. This TCR derives from a man between 18 and 35 years old in good health. The chain's CDR3 is CASNPMVAGDEQFF. CDR3 sequence (DNA): TGCGCCAGCAACCCAATGGTAGCGGGAGACGAGCAGTTCTTC.